This T cell receptor (beta chain) was captured by sequencing in a study of shared clonotypes between healthy human individuals. Genomic DNA of each subset was evenly split across several immunoSEQ plates. TCRdb's copy holds only in-frame clones and misses some; the assay was immunoSEQ multiplex PCR. This table has 1.5 million to 1.9 million clones, 95% to 99% appearing once. Researchers partitioned CD4+ cells into CD45RA+ naive and CD45RA-negative memory subsets. This CDR3 has 11 residues. V was cut by 6 bases and J by 7 bases, with 10 bases left in between. Germline assignment: CDR1 MDHEN and CDR2 SYDVKM. Study observations and caveats: Clonotype sharing among the donors was expected to vary with sequencing depth.

Worth noting for this clone: The antigen is unknown.

The receptor comes from a man aged 25 to 45 in good health. This chain connects TRBV28 to TRBJ2-7; TRBD2 might be the D (5 bases). Sequencing was carried out using naive CD4+ T cells sorted from blood. The subset: CD45RA+ positively selected. The CDR3 loop is CASSTGWEQYF. CDR3 nucleotide sequence: TGTGCCAGCAGCACGGGGTGGGAGCAGTACTTC.